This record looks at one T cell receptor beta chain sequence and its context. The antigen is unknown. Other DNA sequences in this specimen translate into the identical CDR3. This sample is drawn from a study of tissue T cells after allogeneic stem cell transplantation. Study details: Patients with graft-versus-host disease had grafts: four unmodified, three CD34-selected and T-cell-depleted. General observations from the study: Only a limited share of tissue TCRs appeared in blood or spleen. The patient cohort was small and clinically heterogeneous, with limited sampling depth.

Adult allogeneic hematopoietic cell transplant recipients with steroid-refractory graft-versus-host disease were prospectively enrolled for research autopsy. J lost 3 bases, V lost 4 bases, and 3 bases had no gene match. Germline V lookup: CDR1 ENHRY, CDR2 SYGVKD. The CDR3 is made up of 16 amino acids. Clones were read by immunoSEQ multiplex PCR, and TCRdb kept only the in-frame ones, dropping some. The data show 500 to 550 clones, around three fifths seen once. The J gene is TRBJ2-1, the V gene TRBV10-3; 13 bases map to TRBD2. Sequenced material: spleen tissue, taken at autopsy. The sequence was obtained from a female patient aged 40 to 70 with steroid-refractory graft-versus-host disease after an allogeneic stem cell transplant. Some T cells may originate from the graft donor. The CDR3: CAISVTSGRVYNEQFF. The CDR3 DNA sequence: TGTGCCATCAGTGTTACTAGCGGGAGGGTCTACAATGAGCAGTTCTTC.